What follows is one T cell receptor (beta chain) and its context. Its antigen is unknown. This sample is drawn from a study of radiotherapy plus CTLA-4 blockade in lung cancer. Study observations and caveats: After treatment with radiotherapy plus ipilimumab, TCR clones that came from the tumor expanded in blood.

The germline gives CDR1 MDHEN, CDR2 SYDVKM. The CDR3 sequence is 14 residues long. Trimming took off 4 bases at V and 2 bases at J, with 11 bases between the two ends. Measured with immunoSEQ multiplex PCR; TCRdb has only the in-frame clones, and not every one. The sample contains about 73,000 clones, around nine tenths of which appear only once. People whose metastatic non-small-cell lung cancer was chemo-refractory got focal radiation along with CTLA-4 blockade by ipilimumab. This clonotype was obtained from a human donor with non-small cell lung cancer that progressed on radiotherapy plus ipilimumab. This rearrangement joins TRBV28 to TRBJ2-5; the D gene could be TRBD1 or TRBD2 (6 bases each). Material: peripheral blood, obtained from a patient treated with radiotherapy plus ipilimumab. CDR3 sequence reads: CASSSPGAQETQYF. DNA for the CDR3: TGTGCCAGCAGTTCTCCGGGGGCTCAAGAGACCCAGTACTTC.